This T cell receptor beta chain originates from a study of T cell repertoires in aging, cancer and after chemotherapy. Looking at the study overall: Clear clonal overlap appeared across healthy donor samples taken over several months to years. Regarding the study as a whole: Compared with age-matched healthy donors, untreated hematological or solid cancer patients showed higher blood TCR clonality.

Amplification of TCR beta used genomic DNA extracted from peripheral blood. As for this clonotype: Its cognate antigen is unknown.

TRB rearrangements spanning V, D and J were amplified using mixed TRB-A/B primers. TCRdb ran MiXCR on the multiplex PCR reads and lists one entry per CDR3 protein. The sample carries some 8,000 distinct CDR3 sequences, around 30% recorded once. Germline V CDR1 and CDR2: DFQATT, SNEGSKA (reference sequence). The CDR3 sequence is 14 residues long. V lost 3 bases and J lost 5; bases outside the gene matches: 8. The sequence came from a human donor in good health. J is TRBJ2-7 and V is TRBV20-1, with 9 nucleotides matching TRBD1. The source material was blood. The CDR3 nucleotides are TGCAGTGCTAGGGGCTGGGACAGGGCTAACGAGCAGTACTTC. This codes for CSARGWDRANEQYF.